Included here is one T cell receptor beta chain sequence, with context. Libraries were prepared by immunoSEQ multiplex PCR; TCRdb keeps only in-frame clonotypes and omits some of them. The table lists 2,500,000 or so clones, more than 80% of them singletons. Germline V gene data show CDR1 as SGHRS and CDR2 as YFSETQ. This CDR3 region has 14 residues. V was shortened by 4 bases and J by 2 bases, with 13 bases between the two germline ends. The data stem from a study of shared clonotypes between healthy human individuals. The sequenced material came from naive CD4+ T cells sorted from blood. The subset is: CD45RA+ positively selected. This TCR was sampled from a man aged 18 to 30 in good health. V is TRBV5-1 and J is TRBJ2-7, with D perhaps matching TRBD1 (6 bases). CDR3 sequence: CASSKRTVPYEQYF. The CDR3 coding sequence is TGCGCCAGCAGCAAGAGGACAGTACCCTACGAGCAGTACTTC.